These 8 T cell receptor beta chains came from one sample sequenced in a study of cytomegalovirus exposure and HLA in healthy donors. PCR primers comprised 60 Vbeta and 13 Jbeta primers. Assay used: immunoSEQ multiplex PCR; TCRdb lists only in-frame clones, some missing. The table includes under 200,000 clones, 80% detected once. Sequenced material: PBMCs. Every receptor here comes from a human donor in good health.

The chain employs TRBV6-5 and TRBJ1-5; D gene ambiguous. The CDR3 sequence is 13 residues long. Germline V gives CDR1 MNHEY, CDR2 SVGAGI. Deletions cut 1 base from V and 4 bases from J, with 5 bases between. CDR3 bases: TGTGCCAGCAGTTACTATCTGAATCAGCCCCAGCATTTT. This translates into CASSYYLNQPQHF.

The chain employs TRBV5-1 and TRBJ2-2; no reliable D call. V was shortened by 4 bases and J by 1 base, with 14 bases between the two germline ends. The CDR3 has 16 amino acids. The germline V gene has CDR1 SGHRS and CDR2 YFSETQ. Here the CDR3 reads CASSPPDRLNTGELFF. The CDR3, as DNA: TGCGCCAGCAGCCCACCAGACCGACTGAACACCGGGGAGCTGTTTTTT.

This rearrangement joins TRBV6-1 to TRBJ1-3, with TRBD1 matching 7 bases. J lost 2 bases, V lost 5 bases, and 0 bases had no gene match. Germline V gene sequence: CDR1 MNHNS, CDR2 SASEGT. This CDR3 spans 13 amino acids. The CDR3 spells CASSTGAGNTIYF. The CDR3 DNA is TGTGCCAGCAGTACAGGGGCTGGAAACACCATATATTTT.

The chain is built from TRBV5-8 and TRBJ1-1; TRBD1 is a possible D gene (5 bases). CDR3 length equals 14 residues. V lost 2 bases to trimming and J lost 1 base, with 9 bases between them. CDR1 is SGHTS and CDR2 is YDEGEE in the germline V gene. The CDR3 reads CASSFGTGNTEAFF. The CDR3 DNA reads as TGTGCCAGCAGCTTCGGCACAGGGAACACTGAAGCTTTCTTT.

The V call is TRBV7-2, the J call TRBJ2-7; TRBD2 aligns across 13 bases. The CDR3 runs 17 residues. Germline V gene sequence: CDR1 SGHTA, CDR2 FQGNSA. The V and J ends lost 5 bases and 4 bases, in that order; junction bases with no gene match: 11. Written as DNA, the CDR3 is TGTGCCAGCAGCAAACGGACTAGCGGGGGACACCTTTACGAGCAGTACTTC. Protein product: CASSKRTSGGHLYEQYF. Full variable domain (missing parts from reference TRBV7-2 and TRBJ2-7): GAGVSQSPSNKVTEKGKDVELRCDPISGHTALYWYRQSLGQGLEFLIYFQGNSAPDKSGLPSDRFSAERTGGSVSTLTIQRTQQEDSAVYLCASSKRTSGGHLYEQYFGPGTRLTVT.

This chain links TRBV4-1 with TRBJ1-1; unclear D gene. Germline V gives CDR1 MGHRA, CDR2 YSYEKL. Trimming removed 0 bases from V and 7 bases from J, with 18 bases in between. The CDR3 has 16 amino acids. The CDR3 DNA reads as TGCGCCAGCAGCCAAGATCCCGGAGCACTGAGGGTTGAAGCTTTCTTT. Encoded protein: CASSQDPGALRVEAFF.

This clone was seen a single time. The chain couples TRBV5-1 to TRBJ1-2, with TRBD1 as a possible D gene (6 bases). The CDR3 covers 12 residues. V shed 4 bases and J shed 4 bases, with 8 bases lying between them. Germline values: CDR1 SGHRS, CDR2 YFSETQ. The CDR3 DNA follows: TGCGCCAGCAGCCAGGACAGCTATGGCTACACCTTC. Protein product: CASSQDSYGYTF. Variable domain in full (rest from reference TRBV5-1 and TRBJ1-2): KAGVTQTPRYLIKTRGQQVTLSCSPISGHRSVSWYQQTPGQGLQFLFEYFSETQRNKGNFPGRFSGRQFSNSRSEMNVSTLELGDSALYLCASSQDSYGYTFGSGTRLTVV.

The rearrangement joins TRBV10-3 to TRBJ2-5; possible D gene TRBD1, 6 bases. V dropped 4 bases and J dropped 2 bases, with 11 bases sitting between them. From germline, CDR1 is ENHRY and CDR2 SYGVKD. This CDR3 is 14 amino acids long. The CDR3, as DNA: TGTGCCATCAGTGGGAGACAGGAACAAGAGACCCAGTACTTC. As protein: CAISGRQEQETQYF.